This T cell receptor (beta chain) was observed in a study of blood T cell repertoires in COVID-19. Data came from immunoSEQ multiplex PCR; TCRdb stores just in-frame clones and leaves some out. The sample lists about 400,000 clones, around 90% occurring once. Germline loops: CDR1 SQVTM, CDR2 ANQGSEA. V shed 1 base and J shed 3 bases, with 7 bases lying between them. This CDR3 has 12 residues. The sample holds one count of this clone. J is TRBJ2-7 and V is TRBV29-1; D perhaps matches TRBD1 (6 bases). This receptor was taken from a middle-aged man with acute or convalescent COVID-19. What was sequenced was peripheral blood. The CDR3 DNA reads as TGCAGCGTTGAAGCAGGGGACTACGAGCAGTACTTC. Its protein is CSVEAGDYEQYF.